Listed below are T cell receptor beta chains from one sample, sequenced in a study of cytomegalovirus exposure and HLA in healthy donors. TCRdb's table, derived via immunoSEQ multiplex PCR, lists solely in-frame clones and lacks some. The sample contains roughly 110,000 clones, less than 80% of which appear only once. Material for sequencing was PBMCs. These receptors were obtained from a woman in her thirties or forties in good health and CMV-seropositive. The CDR3 runs from the conserved cysteine through the conserved F or W. Fields, in order: V gene, clone size, J gene, D gene, CDR3 protein, CDR3 DNA. D genes are given only for firm matches. Clone sizes are given selectively: once, few, many, or a class where the clone is expanded.

>TRBV19|-|TRBJ1-4|-
CASSADFEGNEKLFF
TGTGCCAGTAGTGCGGACTTTGAGGGCAATGAAAAACTGTTTTTT
>TRBV19|-|TRBJ2-6|TRBD1
CASSNRGHGANVLTF
TGTGCCAGTAGTAACAGGGGGCACGGGGCCAACGTCCTGACTTTC
>TRBV19|-|TRBJ2-6|-
CASSIGRGSGANVLTF
TGTGCCAGTAGTATAGGACGGGGCTCTGGGGCCAACGTCCTGACTTTC
>TRBV5-8|-|TRBJ2-3|-
CASSDAYTQYF
TGTGCCAGCAGCGATGCGTATACGCAGTATTTT
>TRBV6-1|few|TRBJ2-7|TRBD2
CASSEVGPTSGGYEQYF
TGTGCCAGCAGTGAAGTGGGGCCGACTAGCGGAGGATACGAGCAGTACTTC
>TRBV7-9|-|TRBJ2-3|-
CASSSLPWTTTADTQYF
TGTGCCAGCAGCTCCCTCCCCTGGACTACCACCGCAGATACGCAGTATTTT
>TRBV4-2|once|TRBJ1-2|-
CASSPGRVDGYTF
TGTGCCAGCAGCCCTGGCAGGGTGGATGGCTACACCTTC
>TRBV2|few|TRBJ2-7|TRBD1
CASRDDRVHEQYF
TGTGCCAGCAGAGATGACAGGGTACACGAGCAGTACTTC
>TRBV2|few|TRBJ1-1|-
CASSSDRNTEAFF
TGTGCCAGCAGTTCTGACAGGAACACTGAAGCTTTCTTT
>TRBV2|-|TRBJ2-1|TRBD1
CASRWGQGYNEQFF
TGTGCCAGCAGGTGGGGACAGGGATACAATGAGCAGTTCTTC
>TRBV6-5|-|TRBJ2-1|TRBD1
CASSRDRGKYNEQFF
TGTGCCAGCAGTCGGGACAGGGGAAAGTACAATGAGCAGTTCTTC
>TRBV7-2|-|TRBJ1-5|-
CASSRTGFGSNQPQHF
TGTGCCAGCAGCCGAACAGGGTTTGGAAGCAATCAGCCCCAGCATTTT
>TRBV11-3|-|TRBJ2-2|TRBD2
CASSLDGRDTGELFF
TGTGCCAGCAGCTTGGATGGGAGGGACACCGGGGAGCTGTTTTTT
>TRBV19|-|TRBJ1-3|TRBD1
CASSSPGTGKAGNTIYF
TGTGCCAGTAGTTCTCCCGGGACAGGGAAGGCCGGAAACACCATATATTTT
>TRBV18|once|TRBJ2-3|-
CASSPGLRAQYF
TGTGCCAGCTCACCAGGCCTCCGGGCGCAGTATTTT
>TRBV5-6|-|TRBJ1-1|-
CASSLGFGVTEAFF
TGTGCCAGCAGCTTGGGGTTTGGAGTCACTGAAGCTTTCTTT
>TRBV4-1|-|TRBJ1-2|-
CASSQDARVGYTF
TGCGCCAGCAGCCAAGATGCCAGGGTGGGCTACACCTTC
>TRBV19|-|TRBJ2-1|TRBD1
CASSSPTGGYEQFF
TGTGCCAGTAGTTCGCCGACAGGGGGGTATGAGCAGTTCTTC
>TRBV25-1|-|TRBJ2-3|-
CASSTAAGFQDTQYF
TGTGCCAGCAGTACTGCCGCGGGATTTCAAGATACGCAGTATTTT
>TRBV2|-|TRBJ2-7|TRBD2
CASMSGFGTNSYEQYF
TGTGCCAGCATGAGCGGCTTCGGGACTAACTCCTACGAGCAGTACTTC
>TRBV30|-|TRBJ1-5|TRBD1
CAWSSNRGRGQPQHF
TGTGCCTGGAGTTCAAACAGGGGAAGAGGGCAGCCCCAGCATTTT
>TRBV27|-|TRBJ2-7|TRBD1
CASKDRGYRHEQYF
TGTGCCAGCAAGGACAGGGGTTACCGCCACGAGCAGTACTTC
>TRBV5-1|many|TRBJ1-2|-
CASSLGGAPYGYTF
TGCGCCAGCAGCTTGGGCGGTGCCCCTTATGGCTACACCTTC
>TRBV19|few|TRBJ2-3|-
CASSSHPQGTDTQYF
TGTGCCAGTAGTAGCCATCCCCAGGGCACAGATACGCAGTATTTT
>TRBV2|once|TRBJ1-1|-
CASSEEGGLEAFF
TGTGCCAGCAGTGAAGAGGGAGGGCTTGAAGCTTTCTTT
>TRBV25-1|-|TRBJ1-5|TRBD1
CASSATGGNQPQHF
TGTGCCAGCAGTGCAACAGGGGGCAATCAGCCCCAGCATTTT
>TRBV6-6|-|TRBJ1-2|TRBD1
CASNQGDYGYTF
TGTGCCAGCAACCAGGGGGACTATGGCTACACCTTC
>TRBV7-7|few|TRBJ2-3|-
CASSLSAGTDTQYF
TGTGCTAGCAGCTTATCAGCGGGCACAGATACGCAGTATTTT
>TRBV6-1|few|TRBJ2-5|-
CASSASWGVGETQYF
TGTGCCAGCAGTGCTAGTTGGGGAGTGGGGGAGACCCAGTACTTC
>TRBV2|-|TRBJ1-1|-
CASSAQGENTEAFF
TGTGCCAGCAGTGCACAGGGAGAGAACACTGAAGCTTTCTTT
>TRBV5-1|-|TRBJ1-2|-
CASSREGEYGYTF
TGCGCCAGCAGCAGGGAGGGAGAGTATGGCTACACCTTC
>TRBV29-1|-|TRBJ1-1|TRBD1
CSAPRGLGTEAFF
TGCAGCGCCCCCAGGGGGCTGGGCACTGAAGCTTTCTTT
>TRBV7-2|-|TRBJ1-1|-
CASSPSPGGHTEAFF
TGTGCCAGCAGCCCGAGCCCGGGGGGTCACACTGAAGCTTTCTTT
>TRBV5-4|-|TRBJ1-1|TRBD1
CASSLGDRDSSEAFF
TGTGCCAGCAGCTTGGGGGACAGGGATTCGTCTGAAGCTTTCTTT
>TRBV6-6|-|TRBJ2-3|TRBD2
CASSSLLAGGADTQYF
TGTGCCAGCAGTTCACTCCTAGCGGGGGGGGCAGATACGCAGTATTTT
>TRBV4-1|-|TRBJ1-2|TRBD1
CASSQDKGARSNYGYTF
TGCGCCAGCAGCCAAGATAAGGGGGCAAGGTCTAACTATGGCTACACCTTC
>TRBV11-3|-|TRBJ2-5|TRBD2
CASSSAGGQETQYF
TGTGCCAGCAGCTCAGCGGGAGGTCAAGAGACCCAGTACTTC
>TRBV19|-|TRBJ1-2|-
CASSRGLGYGYTF
TGTGCCAGTAGTAGGGGGCTCGGCTATGGCTACACCTTC
>TRBV9|-|TRBJ2-7|-
CASSVHSGLEQYF
TGTGCCAGCAGCGTTCATTCAGGGTTAGAGCAGTACTTC
>TRBV5-8|-|TRBJ2-5|-
CASSAGLLGETQYF
TGTGCCAGCAGTGCGGGACTCCTTGGAGAGACCCAGTACTTC
>TRBV30|-|TRBJ2-7|TRBD2
CAWISGLTYEQYF
TGTGCCTGGATTAGCGGGTTGACCTACGAGCAGTACTTC
>TRBV19|-|TRBJ2-1|TRBD2
CASSPREALAGTSYNEQFF
TGTGCCAGTAGCCCACGAGAGGCCCTAGCGGGAACATCCTACAATGAGCAGTTCTTC
>TRBV11-2|-|TRBJ1-1|-
CASSLASVEYTEAFF
TGTGCCAGCAGCTTAGCGTCAGTGGAGTACACTGAAGCTTTCTTT
>TRBV7-9|once|TRBJ1-5|TRBD1
CASSLGTGGKSNQPQHF
TGTGCCAGCAGCTTAGGGACAGGGGGCAAGAGCAATCAGCCCCAGCATTTT
>TRBV4-1|-|TRBJ2-1|TRBD2
CASSQATGTSGTNEQFF
TGCGCCAGCAGCCAAGCTACCGGGACTAGCGGAACAAATGAGCAGTTCTTC
>TRBV19|-|TRBJ1-3|-
CASSIVGGAGNTIYF
TGTGCCAGTAGTATAGTCGGAGGGGCTGGAAACACCATATATTTT
>TRBV7-2|-|TRBJ2-3|-
CASSLVGGARTDTQYF
TGTGCCAGCAGCTTAGTGGGGGGGGCGAGAACAGATACGCAGTATTTT
>TRBV5-1|-|TRBJ1-6|TRBD1
CASSLAGQGNSPLHF
TGCGCCAGCAGCTTGGCGGGACAGGGCAATTCACCCCTCCACTTT